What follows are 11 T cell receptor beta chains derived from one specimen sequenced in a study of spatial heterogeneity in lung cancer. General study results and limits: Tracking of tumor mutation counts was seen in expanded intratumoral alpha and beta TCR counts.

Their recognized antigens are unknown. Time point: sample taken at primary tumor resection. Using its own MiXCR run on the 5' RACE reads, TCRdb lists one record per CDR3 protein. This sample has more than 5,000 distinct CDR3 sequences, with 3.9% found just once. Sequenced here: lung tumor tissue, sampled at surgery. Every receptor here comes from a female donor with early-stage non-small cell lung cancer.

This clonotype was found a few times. Written as DNA, the CDR3 is TGTGCCAGCAGCTTAGCAAGGAAAGAGACCCAGTACTTC. Translating it yields CASSLARKETQYF. This chain connects TRBV7-2 to TRBJ2-5, with unresolved D. CDR3 length: 13 residues. Trimming pared 0 bases from V and 3 bases from J, leaving 5 bases between. Per germline, CDR1 SGHTA and CDR2 FQGNSA. Full variable domain (rest looked up from reference TRBV7-2 and TRBJ2-5): GAGVSQSPSNKVTEKGKDVELRCDPISGHTALYWYRQSLGQGLEFLIYFQGNSAPDKSGLPSDRFSAERTGGSVSTLTIQRTQQEDSAVYLCASSLARKETQYFGPGTRLLVL.

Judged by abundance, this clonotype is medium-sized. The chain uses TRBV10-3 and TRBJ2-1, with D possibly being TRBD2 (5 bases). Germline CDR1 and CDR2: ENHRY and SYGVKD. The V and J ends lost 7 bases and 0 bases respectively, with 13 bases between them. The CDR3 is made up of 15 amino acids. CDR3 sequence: CAITEEPSSYNEQFF. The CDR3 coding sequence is TGTGCCATCACGGAGGAACCTAGCTCCTACAATGAGCAGTTCTTC.

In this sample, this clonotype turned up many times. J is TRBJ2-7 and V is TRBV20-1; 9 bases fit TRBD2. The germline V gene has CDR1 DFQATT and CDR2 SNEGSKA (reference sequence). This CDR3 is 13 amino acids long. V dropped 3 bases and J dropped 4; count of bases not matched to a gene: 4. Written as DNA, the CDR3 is TGCAGTGCTAGGGATAGCGGGAGTTACGAGCAGTACTTC. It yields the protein CSARDSGSYEQYF.

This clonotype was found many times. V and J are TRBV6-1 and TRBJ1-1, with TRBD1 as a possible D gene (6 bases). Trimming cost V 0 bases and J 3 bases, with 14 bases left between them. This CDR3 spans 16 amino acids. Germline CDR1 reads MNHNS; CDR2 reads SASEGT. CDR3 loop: CASSEAGAGEDTEAFF. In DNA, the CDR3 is TGTGCCAGCAGTGAAGCGGGGGCAGGGGAAGACACTGAAGCTTTCTTT.

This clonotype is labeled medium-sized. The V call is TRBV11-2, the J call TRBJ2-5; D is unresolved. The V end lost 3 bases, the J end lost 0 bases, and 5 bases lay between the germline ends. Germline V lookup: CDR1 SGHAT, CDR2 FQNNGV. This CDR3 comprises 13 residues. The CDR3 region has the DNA TGTGCCAGCAGCTTCCCTCACCAAGAGACCCAGTACTTC. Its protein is CASSFPHQETQYF. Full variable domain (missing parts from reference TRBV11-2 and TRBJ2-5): EAGVAQSPRYKIIEKRQSVAFWCNPISGHATLYWYQQILGQGPKLLIQFQNNGVVDDSQLPKDRFSAERLKGVDSTLKIQPAKLEDSAVYLCASSFPHQETQYFGPGTRLLVL.

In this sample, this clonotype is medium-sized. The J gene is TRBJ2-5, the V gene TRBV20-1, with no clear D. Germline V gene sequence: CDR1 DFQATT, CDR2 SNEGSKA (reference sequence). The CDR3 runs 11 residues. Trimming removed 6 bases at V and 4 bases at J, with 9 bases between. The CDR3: CSAHKGETQYF. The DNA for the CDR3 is TGCAGTGCGCATAAGGGAGAGACCCAGTACTTC.

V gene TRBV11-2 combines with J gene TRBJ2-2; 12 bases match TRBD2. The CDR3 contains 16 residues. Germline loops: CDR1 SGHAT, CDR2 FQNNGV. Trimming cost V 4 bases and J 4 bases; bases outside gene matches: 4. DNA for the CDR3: TGTGCCAGCAGCTCCCTAGCGGGAGGGCTCACCGGGGAGCTGTTTTTT. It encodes CASSSLAGGLTGELFF.

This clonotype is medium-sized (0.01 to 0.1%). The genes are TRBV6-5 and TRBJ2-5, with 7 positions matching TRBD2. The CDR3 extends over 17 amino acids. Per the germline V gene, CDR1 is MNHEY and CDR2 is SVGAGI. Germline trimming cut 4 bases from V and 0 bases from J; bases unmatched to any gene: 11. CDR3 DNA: TGTGCCAGCAGTTTACTCGCCGGTAGCGGGTACCAAGAGACCCAGTACTTC. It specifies CASSLLAGSGYQETQYF.

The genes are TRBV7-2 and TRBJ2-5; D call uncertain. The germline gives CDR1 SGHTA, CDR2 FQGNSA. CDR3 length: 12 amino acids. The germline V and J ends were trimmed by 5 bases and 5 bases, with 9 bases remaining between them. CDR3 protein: CASSLNLETQYF. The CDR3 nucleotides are TGTGCCAGCAGCCTAAACCTGGAGACCCAGTACTTC.

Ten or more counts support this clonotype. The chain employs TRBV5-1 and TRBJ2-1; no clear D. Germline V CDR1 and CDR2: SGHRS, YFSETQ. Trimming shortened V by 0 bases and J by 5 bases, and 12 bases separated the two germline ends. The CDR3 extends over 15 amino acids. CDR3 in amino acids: CASSLAEVADNEQFF. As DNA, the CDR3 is TGCGCCAGCAGCTTGGCCGAGGTCGCGGACAATGAGCAGTTCTTC.

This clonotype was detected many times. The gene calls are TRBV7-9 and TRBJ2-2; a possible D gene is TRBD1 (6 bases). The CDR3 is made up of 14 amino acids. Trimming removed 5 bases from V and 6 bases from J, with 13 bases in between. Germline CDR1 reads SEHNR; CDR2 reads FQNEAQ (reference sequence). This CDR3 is CASSRWTVPGELFF. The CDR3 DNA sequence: TGTGCCAGCAGCCGATGGACAGTGCCCGGGGAGCTGTTTTTT.